This T cell receptor (beta chain) was obtained from a study of spatial heterogeneity in lung cancer. The wider study: The count of detected beta-chain sequences consistently exceeded that of alpha-chain sequences.

This CDR3 is built from 16 residues. V gave up 6 bases and J gave up 4 bases, with 21 bases separating them. TCRdb used MiXCR to reprocess the 5' RACE reads, holding one entry per CDR3 protein. The sample lists 39,000 or so distinct CDR3 sequences, 7.5% to 8% occurring once. This sample's time point: sample taken at primary tumor resection. Tumor, nontumor lung or frozen PBMC supplied whole RNA, sequenced without sorting. Whole-study results and caveats: Ubiquitous expanded tumor TCRs showed up in blood more at resection than follow-up.

This clonotype appeared a few times. Its target is unknown. This sequence was found in a male donor with early-stage non-small cell lung cancer. The specimen comprised PBMCs, sampled at surgery. The genes are TRBV12-3 or TRBV12-4 and TRBJ1-2, with unresolved D. The CDR3 protein is CASSQTHRAESYGYTF. DNA of the CDR3: TGTGCCAGCAGCCAGACCCACCGGGCAGAGTCCTATGGCTACACCTTC.